The next 24 T cell receptor beta chains were all read from a single sample in a study of Graves' ophthalmopathy and Graves' hyperthyroidism. RNA served as the template for amplifying TCR beta CDR3 regions. The authors performed first-round RT-PCR with HTBI primers and then a second-round multiplex PCR. Using its own MiXCR run on the multiplex PCR reads, TCRdb lists one record per CDR3 protein. The data show over a million distinct CDR3 sequences, roughly 35% seen once. Sequencing was done on a sample of peripheral blood or thyroid tissue (not recorded which). The origin of the receptors is an adult man with Graves' hyperthyroidism.

This clonotype was seen only a few times. The rearrangement uses TRBV29-1 and TRBJ2-7; no clear D gene. The V end was cut by 2 bases, the J end by 5 bases, with 7 bases between. The germline CDR1 and CDR2 sequences are SQVTM and ANQGSEA. This CDR3 has 11 residues. The CDR3 region has the DNA TGCAGCGTTGAAATGGCGCACGAGCAGTACTTC. Residues: CSVEMAHEQYF.

The rearrangement links TRBV29-1 to TRBJ2-5; 7 nucleotides match TRBD1. Germline CDR1 reads SQVTM; CDR2 reads ANQGSEA. The CDR3 is 14 residues long. V lost 8 bases to trimming and J lost 1 base; unmatched junction nucleotides: 10. The CDR3 nucleotides are TGCAGCCCTGGGCCCAGGGGGTCCCAAGAGACCCAGTACTTC. Encoded protein: CSPGPRGSQETQYF.

This clonotype was counted many times. V usage is TRBV5-1 and J usage is TRBJ2-5; D is perhaps TRBD1 (6 bases). The CDR3 is 14 residues long. V lost 3 bases to trimming and J lost 3 bases, with 12 bases between them. From germline, CDR1 is SGHRS and CDR2 YFSETQ. CDR3 DNA: TGCGCCAGCAGCTCGGGACATCTGGAAGAGACCCAGTACTTC. This encodes CASSSGHLEETQYF.

This clonotype appeared many times. The rearrangement joins TRBV20-1 to TRBJ2-7; no clear D. The CDR3 totals 13 residues. Germline V gives CDR1 DFQATT, CDR2 SNEGSKA (reference sequence). Trimming stripped 2 bases from V and 6 bases from J, with 14 bases between. The CDR3 loop reads CSARRGVMGEQYF. CDR3 DNA sequence: TGCAGTGCTAGACGTGGGGTTATGGGCGAGCAGTACTTC.

This clonotype was seen at least ten times. J is TRBJ1-5 and V is TRBV20-1, with 8 bases identical to TRBD1. From germline, CDR1 is DFQATT and CDR2 SNEGSKA (reference sequence). The J segment lost 2 bases and the V segment lost 6 bases, leaving 6 bases of the junction unmatched. The CDR3 runs 14 residues. The CDR3 region is CSATDRAGNQPQHF. CDR3 coding DNA: TGCAGTGCAACGGACAGGGCTGGCAATCAGCCCCAGCATTTT.

This clonotype was recorded many times. The junction differs from germline at one of its ends, possibly a read error. The V gene is TRBV5-6, the J gene TRBJ1-4; D not resolved. Per the germline V gene, CDR1 is SGHDT and CDR2 is YYEEEE. The CDR3 runs to 14 residues. The CDR3 is CASSLGTDPVDGVF. Here the CDR3 DNA reads TGTGCCAGCAGCTTGGGGACGGATCCCGTGGATGGGGTTTTT.

This clonotype was found a few times. This may arise from a read error, as a much more abundant clone is one base away. The chain recombines TRBV7-9 with TRBJ2-6, with D unresolved. Germline values: CDR1 SEHNR, CDR2 FQNEAQ (reference sequence). The CDR3 has 15 amino acids. CDR3: CASSLPPSEANVLTF. CDR3 coding DNA: TGTGCCAGCAGCTTACCGCCCTCTGAGGCCAACGTCCTGACTTTC. The full variable domain, rest sourced from reference TRBV7-9 and TRBJ2-6, is DTGVSQNPRHKITKRGQNVTFRCDPISEHNRLYWYRQTLGQGPEFLTYFQNEAQLEKSRLLSDRFSAERPKGSFSTLEIQRTEQGDSAMYLCASSLPPSEANVLTFGAGSRLTVL.

This clonotype has a handful of counts. The chain links TRBV12-5 to TRBJ2-7, with D perhaps TRBD2 (6 bases). The CDR3 loop spans 15 amino acids. Germline V gene lookup returns CDR1 LGHNT and CDR2 FRNRAP. V was cut by 6 bases and J by 3 bases, with 18 bases left in between. CDR3 nucleotides: TGTGCTAGTGGCCGAGGGCAGGGCGGGATCTACGAGCAGTACTTC. Protein product: CASGRGQGGIYEQYF. The full variable domain, its missing parts supplied by reference TRBV12-5 and TRBJ2-7, is DARVTQTPRHKVTEMGQEVTMRCQPILGHNTVFWYRQTMMQGLELLAYFRNRAPLDDSGMPKDRFSAEMPDATLATLKIQPSEPRDSAVYFCASGRGQGGIYEQYFGPGTRLTVT.

The chain couples TRBV29-1 to TRBJ1-5; 10 bases match TRBD1. Trimming removed 7 bases from V and 3 bases from J; junction bases left unmatched: 6. This CDR3 has 14 residues. Germline V CDR1 and CDR2: SQVTM, ANQGSEA. In DNA, the CDR3 is TGCAGCGGGACAGGGGGTACCTCCAATCAGCCCCAGCATTTT. Protein sequence: CSGTGGTSNQPQHF.

The table lists this clonotype with many counts. The gene calls are TRBV10-2 and TRBJ1-5, with D possibly being TRBD1 (5 bases). Trimming left V 2 bases short and J 6 bases short, with 17 bases between. This CDR3 is 16 amino acids long. Germline V gene data show CDR1 as WSHSY and CDR2 as SAAADI. CDR3 sequence: CASSEAPSGGIQPQHF. The CDR3 bases are TGCGCCAGCAGTGAGGCCCCTTCGGGGGGGATTCAGCCCCAGCATTTT.

The J gene is TRBJ2-2, the V gene TRBV4-1; TRBD1 might be the D (5 bases). The germline V gene encodes CDR1 MGHRA and CDR2 YSYEKL. The CDR3 extends over 15 amino acids. V was clipped by 0 bases and J by 7 bases, with 12 bases between them. This chain's CDR3 is CASSQDHGANGELFF. The DNA of the CDR3 is TGCGCCAGCAGCCAAGATCATGGGGCGAACGGGGAGCTGTTTTTT.

This clonotype was seen many times. V and J are TRBV10-2 and TRBJ1-1; 9 bases map to TRBD1. The CDR3 extends over 15 amino acids. Trimming took 2 bases from V and 3 from J; bases not matched to a gene: 4. Per the germline V gene, CDR1 is WSHSY and CDR2 is SAAADI. The CDR3 DNA is TGCGCCAGCAGTGAGGTACAGGGGGCATACACTGAAGCTTTCTTT. Residues: CASSEVQGAYTEAFF.

The chain carries TRBV5-1 and TRBJ2-5, with TRBD2 identical over 14 bases. The CDR3 extends over 17 amino acids. Per the germline V gene, CDR1 is SGHRS and CDR2 is YFSETQ. With V trimmed by 4 bases and J by 4 bases, 9 bases remained unmatched. The CDR3 bases are TGCGCCAGCAGCATGGAGGGGACTAGCGGGGGTCTAGAGACCCAGTACTTC. Residues: CASSMEGTSGGLETQYF.

This clonotype has just a few counts. The chain couples TRBV12-3 or TRBV12-4 to TRBJ2-5, with D possibly called TRBD1 or TRBD2 (5 bases each). V was cut by 7 bases and J by 9 bases, with 9 bases left in between. The CDR3 extends over 10 amino acids. The CDR3 protein is CASKGRAQYF. The CDR3 DNA is TGTGCCAGCAAGGGACGGGCCCAGTACTTC.

This clonotype came up many times. The chain carries TRBV9 and TRBJ1-1, with D tentatively TRBD1 (5 bases). The CDR3 runs 14 residues. The V and J ends lost 0 bases and 4 bases respectively, with 10 bases between them. The germline V gene has CDR1 SGDLS and CDR2 YYNGEE. The CDR3 region has the DNA TGTGCCAGCAGCGTAGGGGGGGTTGCCACTGAAGCTTTCTTT. Translation gives CASSVGGVATEAFF.

J is TRBJ1-2 and V is TRBV10-3, with unresolved D. CDR3 size: 13 residues. Germline lookup yields CDR1 ENHRY and CDR2 SYGVKD. The V end was cut by 2 bases, the J end by 2 bases, with 6 bases between. This CDR3 reads CAISEGENYGYTF. The CDR3 DNA sequence: TGTGCCATCAGTGAGGGGGAAAACTATGGCTACACCTTC.

A few counts support this clonotype. The junction departs from the called germline gene at one end, perhaps through a read error. V is TRBV10-2 and J is TRBJ1-2; D may be TRBD1 (6 bases). The CDR3 is 14 amino acids. Germline CDR1 WSHSY, CDR2 SAAADI. The CDR3 nucleotides read TGTGCCAGCAGTTTGGACAGTAATGTCTATGGCTACACCTTC. Amino acid sequence: CASSLDSNVYGYTF.

This clonotype was recorded at least ten times. CDR3 nucleotides: TGTGCCAGTAGAAGTAGCGGGGGAAGCTCCTACGAGCAGTACTTC. Protein sequence: CASRSSGGSSYEQYF. The V gene is TRBV19, the J gene TRBJ2-7, with TRBD2 identical over 9 bases. CDR1 and CDR2 from the germline V gene are LNHDA and SQIVND (reference sequence). Trimming took 6 bases from V and 0 from J; bases not matched to a gene: 6. The CDR3 has 15 amino acids. The complete variable domain, with remaining parts taken from reference TRBV19 and TRBJ2-7, reads DGGITQSPKYLFRKEGQNVTLSCEQNLNHDAMYWYRQDPGQGLRLIYYSQIVNDFQKGDIAEGYSVSREKKESFPLTVTSAQKNPTAFYLCASRSSGGSSYEQYFGPGTRLTVT.

J is TRBJ1-1 and V is TRBV28; D unclear. Per germline, CDR1 MDHEN and CDR2 SYDVKM. V lost 3 bases, J lost 1 base, and 15 bases lay in between. The CDR3 spans 16 residues. The CDR3 DNA sequence: TGTGCCAGCAGTTTCAACTGGTGGGAACGGAACACTGAAGCTTTCTTT. Amino acids: CASSFNWWERNTEAFF.

The count of this clonotype is one. V is TRBV11-1 and J is TRBJ2-5, with 7 bases that match TRBD1. The CDR3 extends over 15 amino acids. Germline lookup yields CDR1 SGHAT and CDR2 FQDESV (reference sequence). The ends lost 5 bases at V and 1 base at J; junction bases unmatched: 7. This CDR3 reads CASSARTGLQETQYF. DNA of the CDR3: TGTGCCAGCAGCGCCAGGACAGGCCTCCAAGAGACCCAGTACTTC.

The V and J genes are TRBV25-1 and TRBJ1-6, with no clear D. The length of the CDR3 is 14 residues. The ends were cut back, 3 bases at V and 4 bases at J, with 7 bases in the middle. Germline V CDR1 and CDR2: MGHDK, SYGVNS. The CDR3 DNA reads as TGTGCCAGCAGTGACGGAGATTATAATTCACCCCTCCACTTT. It encodes CASSDGDYNSPLHF. Based on the CDR3 plus reference TRBV25-1 and TRBJ1-6, the full variable domain is EADIYQTPRYLVIGTGKKITLECSQTMGHDKMYWYQQDPGMELHLIHYSYGVNSTEKGDLSSESTVSRIRTEHFPLTLESARPSHTSQYLCASSDGDYNSPLHFGNGTRLTVT.

This clonotype was counted at least ten times. The CDR3 loop reads CSARRTRAISSPLHF. The DNA of the CDR3 is TGCAGTGCTAGGCGGACCCGGGCAATTTCCTCACCCCTCCACTTT. The genes are TRBV20-1 and TRBJ1-6, with unresolved D. V lost 3 bases, J lost 10 bases, and 19 bases lay in between. This CDR3 comprises 15 residues. From germline, CDR1 is DFQATT and CDR2 SNEGSKA (reference sequence).

This chain connects TRBV10-2 to TRBJ1-1; D is perhaps TRBD1 (5 bases). V lost 6 bases and J 0 bases, leaving 20 bases between the germline ends. The germline V gene has CDR1 WSHSY and CDR2 SAAADI. This CDR3 is built from 17 residues. CDR3: CASSPAGEDGMNTEAFF. The CDR3 DNA reads TGCGCCAGCAGCCCCGCGGGGGAGGACGGCATGAACACTGAAGCTTTCTTT.

The sample holds many counts of this clonotype. CDR3 nucleotides: TGTGCCAGCCGGGGAGAGGGGGCGAAAGCTAACTATGGCTACACCTTC. Translated, it gives CASRGEGAKANYGYTF. This chain joins TRBV25-1 and TRBJ1-2, with 7 bases matching TRBD1. The CDR3 extends over 16 amino acids. Unmatched junction bases numbered 12, after V lost 8 bases and J lost 0 bases. Germline assignment: CDR1 MGHDK and CDR2 SYGVNS.